The 25 T cell receptor beta chains listed next were all sequenced from one sample in a study of blood T cell repertoires in COVID-19. The data were produced by immunoSEQ multiplex PCR, yet TCRdb's version contains in-frame clones alone and is incomplete. The sample consists of roughly 100,000 clones, approximately 84% of them appearing once. The specimen sequenced was peripheral blood. Every receptor here comes from a man aged 65 to 79 with acute or convalescent COVID-19.

The rearrangement joins TRBV19 to TRBJ1-4, with a weak D call TRBD1 (5 bases). The CDR3 totals 14 residues. The germline V gene encodes CDR1 LNHDA and CDR2 SQIVND (reference sequence). Trimming removed 7 bases from V and 7 bases from J, with 16 bases in between. This CDR3 is CASTLGGRSEKLFF. The CDR3 DNA reads TGTGCCAGTACCCTGGGGGGACGAAGTGAAAAACTGTTTTTT.

The chain carries TRBV7-2 and TRBJ1-1; D is possibly TRBD1 (6 bases). The CDR3 is made up of 13 amino acids. V was pared by 5 bases and J by 4 bases, with 11 bases between. Germline values: CDR1 SGHTA, CDR2 FQGNSA. CDR3 in amino acids: CASSTQTGTEAFF. For the CDR3, the DNA is TGTGCCAGCAGCACCCAGACAGGCACTGAAGCTTTCTTT.

The chain carries TRBV3-1 (or the pseudogene TRBV3-2) and TRBJ1-2; D is undetermined. The V end lost 2 bases, the J end lost 3 bases, and 10 bases lay between the germline ends. The CDR3 covers 14 residues. CDR1 and CDR2 (germline): LGHDT, YNNKEL (reference sequence). The CDR3 sequence is CASSQRLAHYGYTF. CDR3 DNA: TGTGCCAGCAGCCAAAGATTGGCCCACTATGGCTACACCTTC.

J is TRBJ2-7 and V is TRBV11-2, with TRBD2 matching over 8 bases. J lost 1 base, V lost 0 bases, and 14 bases had no gene match. The germline gives CDR1 SGHAT, CDR2 FQNNGV. The CDR3 is 19 amino acids. The CDR3 protein is CASSLDLGSGSPLSYEQYF. CDR3 DNA: TGTGCCAGCAGCTTAGATCTTGGGAGCGGGAGTCCTTTATCCTACGAGCAGTACTTC.

This sequence joins TRBV5-8 and TRBJ2-7; 7 bases are shared with TRBD1. The ends lost 0 bases at V and 4 bases at J; junction bases unmatched: 4. The CDR3 is made up of 14 amino acids. Germline CDR1 reads SGHTS; CDR2 reads YDEGEE. CDR3 region: CASSLGQGRYEQYF. For the CDR3, the DNA is TGTGCCAGCAGCTTGGGACAGGGAAGGTACGAGCAGTACTTC.

This chain uses TRBV6-2 or TRBV6-3 with TRBJ1-3, with a tentative D call TRBD1 (6 bases). Deletions cut 6 bases from V and 8 bases from J, with 17 bases between. The germline gives CDR1 MNHEY, CDR2 SVGEGT. This CDR3 comprises 14 residues. The CDR3 region is CASSRGQTFDTIYF. The CDR3 coding sequence is TGTGCCAGCAGCCGAGGACAGACGTTCGACACCATATATTTT.

This clone was picked up one time. The rearrangement links TRBV5-4 to TRBJ1-2; D uncertain. The V gene's germline CDR1 is SGHNT and CDR2 YYREEE (reference sequence). The germline V and J ends were trimmed by 4 bases and 8 bases, with 12 bases remaining between them. CDR3 length: 12 amino acids. In nucleotides, the CDR3 is TGTGCCAGCAGCCGGGAGGAACGGGGCTACACCTTC. Its translation: CASSREERGYTF.

The chain is built from TRBV28 and TRBJ2-7; 8 nucleotides match TRBD1. Germline assignment: CDR1 MDHEN and CDR2 SYDVKM. The CDR3 extends over 14 amino acids. V lost 7 bases, J lost 0 bases, and 5 bases stayed unmatched. CDR3 in DNA: TGTGCCAGCACCGGGACAGGCGACTCCTACGAGCAGTACTTC. Translating gives CASTGTGDSYEQYF.

In the case of this clone: A read error may produce the germline difference seen at one junction end. The chain links TRBV7-3 to TRBJ1-2; D is undetermined. The CDR3 is 13 amino acids. The germline CDR1 and CDR2 sequences are SGHTA and FQGTGA. CDR3 coding DNA: TGTGCCAGCAGCATAGGGAGCGTCCATGGTTACACCTTC. The encoded protein is CASSIGSVHGYTF.

V usage is TRBV11-2 and J usage is TRBJ1-6; the match to TRBD1 covers 8 bases. Looked up from germline, CDR1 is SGHAT and CDR2 is FQNNGV. The CDR3 sequence is 15 residues long. Trimming took 4 bases from V and 10 from J; bases not matched to a gene: 9. CDR3 protein: CASSSEGQVGSPLHF. The CDR3 nucleotides are TGTGCCAGCAGCTCAGAGGGACAGGTGGGATCACCCCTCCACTTT. Full variable domain (missing parts from reference TRBV11-2 and TRBJ1-6): EAGVAQSPRYKIIEKRQSVAFWCNPISGHATLYWYQQILGQGPKLLIQFQNNGVVDDSQLPKDRFSAERLKGVDSTLKIQPAKLEDSAVYLCASSSEGQVGSPLHFGNGTRLTVT.

The genes are TRBV2 and TRBJ2-7; tentative D call: TRBD2 (6 bases). The germline V gene encodes CDR1 SNHLY and CDR2 FYNNEI. The CDR3 totals 15 residues. The ends were cut back, 1 base at V and 0 bases at J, with 10 bases in the middle. The DNA of the CDR3 is TGTGCCAGCAGTGAAGTGGGGGGTAACTCCTACGAGCAGTACTTC. This sequence encodes CASSEVGGNSYEQYF.

The chain combines TRBV6-5 with TRBJ2-5; TRBD2 agrees at 7 bases. CDR1 MNHEY and CDR2 SVGAGI come from the germline V gene. The V and J ends lost 7 bases and 2 bases, in that order; junction bases with no gene match: 7. CDR3 length: 14 residues. The CDR3 region is CASIRTSVQETQYF. The CDR3 bases are TGTGCCAGCATTAGAACTAGCGTTCAAGAGACCCAGTACTTC.

This clone was picked up one time. The J gene is TRBJ2-3, the V gene TRBV5-1, with 15 bases lining up with TRBD2. CDR3 length: 16 amino acids. Germline V CDR1 and CDR2: SGHRS, YFSETQ. Germline trimming cut 4 bases from V and 2 bases from J; bases unmatched to any gene: 2. In DNA, the CDR3 is TGCGCCAGCAGCGGACTAGCGGGGGGGGTCACAGATACGCAGTATTTT. It codes for CASSGLAGGVTDTQYF.

The chain combines TRBV3-1 (or the pseudogene TRBV3-2) with TRBJ2-1; D remains unclear. This CDR3 contains 12 residues. The V end was cut by 0 bases, the J end by 8 bases, with 5 bases between. Looked up from germline, CDR1 is LGHDT and CDR2 is YNNKEL (reference sequence). The CDR3 region has the DNA TGTGCCAGCAGCCAAGATCGGGATGAGCAGTTCTTC. Encoded protein: CASSQDRDEQFF.

The chain joins TRBV30 to TRBJ2-3; 9 bases fit TRBD2. J lost 3 bases, V lost 4 bases, and 11 bases had no gene match. Germline V gene data show CDR1 as GTSNPN and CDR2 as SVGIG (reference sequence). This CDR3 is built from 16 residues. The CDR3 coding sequence is TGTGCCTGGACGGCGGGGGGGCCCCGGAGGACAGATACGCAGTATTTT. Translated, it gives CAWTAGGPRRTDTQYF.

Only one count was recorded for this clone. This rearrangement joins TRBV7-9 to TRBJ1-5; no definite D call. In germline, CDR1 is SEHNR, CDR2 FQNEAQ (reference sequence). V was pared by 5 bases and J by 2 bases, with 13 bases between. The CDR3 runs 15 residues. DNA for the CDR3: TGTGCCAGCAGCCTAGTGGGAGGAGGCAATCAGCCCCAGCATTTT. This codes for CASSLVGGGNQPQHF.

This chain joins TRBV15 and TRBJ1-2; possible D gene TRBD1, 6 bases. From germline, CDR1 is LNHNV and CDR2 YYDKDF (reference sequence). Trimming removed 6 bases from V and 5 bases from J, with 13 bases in between. This CDR3 has 13 amino acids. In DNA, the CDR3 is TGTGCCACCAGTGCCGGGGGGGCTTATGGCTACACCTTC. It encodes CATSAGGAYGYTF.

The J gene is TRBJ1-2, the V gene TRBV3-1 (or the pseudogene TRBV3-2); D remains ambiguous. Germline CDR1 is LGHDT and CDR2 is YNNKEL (reference sequence). The V and J ends lost 2 bases and 0 bases respectively, with 10 bases between them. The CDR3 totals 15 residues. The CDR3 spells CASSQLGGPNYGYTF. The CDR3 nucleotides read TGTGCCAGCAGCCAACTCGGAGGGCCTAACTATGGCTACACCTTC.

The chain joins TRBV19 to TRBJ2-1, with 7 positions matching TRBD1. The CDR3 consists of 17 residues. Germline V gene data show CDR1 as LNHDA and CDR2 as SQIVND (reference sequence). The trim removed 4 bases at V and 2 bases at J, leaving 11 bases unmatched. The CDR3 here is CASSTFHRGVPYNEQFF. The CDR3 DNA is TGTGCCAGTAGTACCTTCCACAGGGGAGTCCCCTACAATGAGCAGTTCTTC.

This chain connects TRBV5-1 to TRBJ1-4; no clear D gene. V was cut by 1 base and J by 5 bases, with 12 bases left in between. This CDR3 has 15 amino acids. The germline gives CDR1 SGHRS, CDR2 YFSETQ. As DNA, the CDR3 is TGCGCCAGCAGCTTGTCCCCTCCCAGGAATGAAAAACTGTTTTTT. It is translated as CASSLSPPRNEKLFF.

The rearrangement uses TRBV7-2 and TRBJ2-4, with a tentative D call TRBD1 (6 bases). Germline V gene sequence: CDR1 SGHTA, CDR2 FQGNSA. CDR3 length: 16 amino acids. Trimming pared 2 bases from V and 8 bases from J, leaving 19 bases between. The CDR3 sequence: CASSLSPGTRGDIQYF. The CDR3 DNA reads as TGTGCCAGCAGCTTATCTCCCGGGACACGAGGCGACATTCAGTACTTC.

This clone was observed a few times. This chain uses TRBV7-2 with TRBJ1-1; D may be TRBD1 (5 bases). CDR3 length: 15 residues. The V gene's germline CDR1 is SGHTA and CDR2 FQGNSA. With 5 bases removed from V and 1 base from J, the gap between germline ends came to 14 bases. CDR3 in DNA: TGTGCCAGCAGCCCTCCAGGGTCGGGGAACACTGAAGCTTTCTTT. This gives the protein CASSPPGSGNTEAFF. Based on the CDR3 plus reference TRBV7-2 and TRBJ1-1, the full variable domain is GAGVSQSPSNKVTEKGKDVELRCDPISGHTALYWYRQSLGQGLEFLIYFQGNSAPDKSGLPSDRFSAERTGGSVSTLTIQRTQQEDSAVYLCASSPPGSGNTEAFFGQGTRLTVV.

The V gene is TRBV5-1, the J gene TRBJ1-3; unclear D gene. Looked up from germline, CDR1 is SGHRS and CDR2 is YFSETQ. V was clipped by 2 bases and J by 8 bases, with 11 bases between them. The CDR3 length is 13 residues. In DNA form, the CDR3 reads TGCGCCAGCAGCTTAGATTTATCGGACACCATATATTTT. Its protein is CASSLDLSDTIYF.

The chain joins TRBV3-1 (or the pseudogene TRBV3-2) to TRBJ1-1, with D uncertain. Germline V lookup: CDR1 LGHDT, CDR2 YNNKEL (reference sequence). V was pared by 1 base and J by 2 bases, with 14 bases between. This CDR3 has 16 amino acids. The CDR3, as DNA: TGTGCCAGCAGCCAAGTCGCGGGCCTCGGAAACACTGAAGCTTTCTTT. This codes for CASSQVAGLGNTEAFF.

The rearrangement uses TRBV6-1 and TRBJ1-1; D remains ambiguous. V lost 1 base, J lost 0 bases, and 9 bases lay in between. CDR3 size: 15 residues. CDR1 and CDR2 from the germline V gene are MNHNS and SASEGT. In DNA form, the CDR3 reads TGTGCCAGCAGTGAAGGGGCAGGCATGAACACTGAAGCTTTCTTT. Its protein is CASSEGAGMNTEAFF.